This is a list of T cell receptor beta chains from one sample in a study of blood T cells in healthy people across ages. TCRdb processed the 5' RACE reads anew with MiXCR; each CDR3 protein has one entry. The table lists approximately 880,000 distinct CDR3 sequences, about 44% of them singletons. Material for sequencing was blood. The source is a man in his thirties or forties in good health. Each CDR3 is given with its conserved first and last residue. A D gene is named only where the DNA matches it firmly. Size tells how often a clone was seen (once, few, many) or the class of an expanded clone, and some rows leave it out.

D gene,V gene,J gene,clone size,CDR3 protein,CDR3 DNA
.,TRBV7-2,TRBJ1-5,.,CASSIFMDQPQHF,TGTGCCAGCAGCATCTTTATGGATCAGCCCCAGCATTTT
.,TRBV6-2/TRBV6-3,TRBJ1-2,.,CASTIIYGYTF,TGTGCCAGCACCATCATATATGGCTACACCTTC
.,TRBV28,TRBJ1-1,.,CASSQGGRRNTEAFF,TGTGCCAGCAGCCAAGGGGGGCGGAGGAACACTGAAGCTTTCTTT
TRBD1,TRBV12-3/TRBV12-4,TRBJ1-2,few,CASREPGQGVYGYTF,TGTGCCAGCAGGGAGCCGGGACAGGGGGTCTATGGCTACACCTTC
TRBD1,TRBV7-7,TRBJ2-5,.,CASSASGTEYQETQYF,TGTGCTAGCAGCGCGTCCGGGACAGAGTACCAAGAGACCCAGTACTTC
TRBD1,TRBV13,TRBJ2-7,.,CASCLRAGGNEQYF,TGTGCCAGCTGCTTACGAGCAGGGGGCAACGAGCAGTACTTC
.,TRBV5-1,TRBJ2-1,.,CASSFPRGLSNEQFF,TGCGCCAGCAGCTTTCCGCGGGGGCTTAGTAATGAGCAGTTCTTC
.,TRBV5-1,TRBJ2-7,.,CASSLDRTHEQYF,TGCGCCAGCAGCTTGGACAGAACCCACGAGCAGTACTTC
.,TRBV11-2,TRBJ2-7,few,CASSPSFGGFDEQYF,TGTGCCAGCAGCCCTAGTTTTGGGGGTTTTGACGAGCAGTACTTC
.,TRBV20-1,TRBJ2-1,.,CSANDRVRAYNEQFF,TGCAGTGCTAATGATCGCGTCAGAGCTTACAATGAGCAGTTCTTC
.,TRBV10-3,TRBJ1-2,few,CAISESSYGYTF,TGTGCCATCAGTGAAAGTAGTTATGGCTACACCTTC
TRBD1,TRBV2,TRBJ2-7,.,CASSGSTGAFYEQYF,TGTGCCAGCAGTGGGTCGACAGGGGCCTTCTACGAGCAGTACTTC
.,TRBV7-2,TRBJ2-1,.,CASSFNFNGQFF,TGTGCCAGCAGCTTCAATTTCAATGGGCAGTTCTTC
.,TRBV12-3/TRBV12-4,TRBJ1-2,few,CASSKAGINYGYTF,TGTGCCAGCAGTAAAGCGGGCATAAACTATGGCTACACCTTC
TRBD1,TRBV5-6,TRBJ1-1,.,CASSSRYRGRGITEAFF,TGTGCCAGCAGCTCACGATACAGGGGGCGCGGGATCACTGAAGCTTTCTTT
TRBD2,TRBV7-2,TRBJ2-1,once,CASTPAGGTYNEQFF,TGTGCCAGCACGCCCGCGGGGGGGACCTACAATGAGCAGTTCTTC
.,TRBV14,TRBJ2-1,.,CASSPTMRRLFF,TGTGCCAGCAGCCCTACTATGCGCCGCTTGTTCTTC
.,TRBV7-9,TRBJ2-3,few,CASSLYGGEDTQYF,TGTGCCAGCAGCTTATACGGGGGCGAAGATACGCAGTATTTT
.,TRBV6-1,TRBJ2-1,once,CASSEKGLSYNEQFF,TGTGCCAGCAGTGAAAAGGGACTCTCCTACAATGAGCAGTTCTTC
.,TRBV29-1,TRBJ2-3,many,CSVAGNTDTQYF,TGCAGCGTTGCAGGCAATACAGATACGCAGTATTTT
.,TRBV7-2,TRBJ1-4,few,CASSRPGRGEKLFF,TGTGCCAGCAGCCGCCCGGGGCGAGGGGAAAAACTGTTTTTT
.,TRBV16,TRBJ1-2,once,CASSPDTRYGYTF,TGTGCCAGCAGCCCGGATACCCGCTATGGCTACACCTTC
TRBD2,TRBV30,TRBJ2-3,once,CAWGPTSDFTDTQYF,TGTGCCTGGGGTCCGACTAGCGACTTCACAGATACGCAGTATTTT
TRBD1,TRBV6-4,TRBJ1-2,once,CASKLTGVDVPYGYTF,TGTGCCAGCAAGTTGACAGGGGTTGACGTCCCCTATGGCTACACCTTC
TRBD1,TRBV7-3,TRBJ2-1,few,CASSLDRDSNEQFF,TGTGCCAGCAGCTTAGACAGGGATTCTAATGAGCAGTTCTTC
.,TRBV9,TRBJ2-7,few,CASSVGGGNSYEQYF,TGTGCCAGCAGCGTAGGAGGTGGGAATAGCTACGAGCAGTACTTC
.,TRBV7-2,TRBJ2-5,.,CASSFIPISVQETQYF,TGTGCCAGCAGCTTTATACCCATCAGCGTCCAAGAGACCCAGTACTTC
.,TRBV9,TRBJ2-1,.,CASSAGHHNEQFF,TGTGCCAGCAGCGCGGGACACCACAATGAGCAGTTCTTC
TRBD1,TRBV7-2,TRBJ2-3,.,CASSSDRELGTQYF,TGTGCCAGCAGTTCGGACAGGGAGTTGGGTACGCAGTATTTT
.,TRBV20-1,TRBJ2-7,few,CSALGGIPYEQYF,TGCAGTGCTTTAGGGGGTATCCCCTACGAGCAGTACTTC
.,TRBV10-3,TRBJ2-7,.,CAIRRDGRRDEQYF,TGTGCCATCAGGCGGGACGGCCGAAGAGACGAGCAGTACTTC
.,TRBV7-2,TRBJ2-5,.,CASSSPEGQETQYF,TGTGCCAGCAGCTCCCCGGAAGGCCAAGAGACCCAGTACTTC
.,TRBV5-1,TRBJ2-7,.,CASSPDLVSPYEQYF,TGCGCCAGCAGCCCCGATCTGGTCAGCCCCTACGAGCAGTACTTC
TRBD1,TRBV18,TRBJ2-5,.,CASAGQGETQYF,TGTGCCAGCGCCGGACAGGGAGAGACCCAGTACTTC
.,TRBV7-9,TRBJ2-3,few,CASSLNSFSTDTQYF,TGTGCCAGCAGCTTAAACAGCTTTAGCACAGATACGCAGTATTTT
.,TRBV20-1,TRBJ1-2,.,CSAKEDVYGYTF,TGCAGTGCTAAGGAAGATGTCTATGGCTACACCTTC
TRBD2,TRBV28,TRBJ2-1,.,CASSLNPGLAGGYGDNEQFF,TGTGCCAGCAGTTTAAATCCGGGACTAGCGGGGGGGTATGGGGACAATGAGCAGTTCTTC
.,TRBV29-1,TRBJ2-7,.,CSVEGRRGLSSYNEQYF,TGCAGCGTTGAAGGACGGCGGGGCCTCAGCTCCTACAATGAGCAGTACTTC
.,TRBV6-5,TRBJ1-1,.,CASSYRGAEAFF,TGTGCCAGCAGTTATAGAGGTGCGGAAGCTTTCTTT
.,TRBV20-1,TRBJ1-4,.,CSARGGIGGAAEKLFF,TGCAGTGCTAGAGGGGGAATAGGGGGGGCCGCTGAAAAACTGTTTTTT
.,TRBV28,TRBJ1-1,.,CASSPPLTNTEAFF,TGTGCCAGCAGTCCCCCGTTGACGAACACTGAAGCTTTCTTT
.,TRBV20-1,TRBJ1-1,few,CSARAGRTGGEAFF,TGCAGTGCTAGGGCAGGGCGAACGGGCGGTGAAGCTTTCTTT
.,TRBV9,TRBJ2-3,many,CASSVDRDTQYF,TGTGCCAGCAGCGTGGACCGAGATACGCAGTATTTT
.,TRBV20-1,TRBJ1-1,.,CSASGYGNTEAFF,TGCAGTGCTAGTGGTTACGGGAACACTGAAGCTTTCTTT
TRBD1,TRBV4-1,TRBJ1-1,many,CASQDRVGTEAFF,TGCGCCAGCCAGGACAGGGTGGGTACTGAAGCTTTCTTT
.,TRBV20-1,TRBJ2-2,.,CSAGPPRGGTGELFF,TGCAGTGCTGGACCCCCAAGGGGAGGCACCGGGGAGCTGTTTTTT
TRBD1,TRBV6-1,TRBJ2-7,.,CASSVLGTDTYEQYF,TGTGCCAGCAGTGTCTTAGGGACAGACACCTACGAGCAGTACTTC
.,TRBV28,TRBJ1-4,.,CASMEGWDEKLFF,TGTGCCAGCATGGAAGGGTGGGATGAAAAACTGTTTTTT
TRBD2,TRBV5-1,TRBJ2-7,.,CASSWESGGYEQYF,TGCGCCAGCAGCTGGGAATCCGGGGGGTACGAGCAGTACTTC
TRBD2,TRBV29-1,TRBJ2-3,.,CSVGAGVGSDTQYF,TGCAGCGTTGGGGCGGGGGTGGGCTCAGATACGCAGTATTTT
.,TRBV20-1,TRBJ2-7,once,CSAAGQLLAYEQYF,TGCAGTGCAGCCGGACAGCTACTAGCCTACGAGCAGTACTTC
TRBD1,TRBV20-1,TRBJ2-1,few,CSARTWTGNNEQFF,TGCAGTGCTAGGACCTGGACAGGGAACAATGAGCAGTTCTTC
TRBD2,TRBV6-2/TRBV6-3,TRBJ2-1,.,CASSYRSSGGEQFF,TGTGCCAGCAGTTACAGGTCTAGCGGGGGTGAGCAGTTCTTC
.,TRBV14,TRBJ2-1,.,CASSQDLGSSYNEQFF,TGTGCCAGCAGCCAAGATCTGGGGAGCTCCTACAATGAGCAGTTCTTC